This T cell receptor (beta chain) comes out of a study of blood T cell repertoires in COVID-19. The wider study: The cDNA or gDNA used as material had been derived from T cells, B-cell-depleted T cells, or PBMCs.

In assigning cohorts, the study relied on participant-reported clinical history. All exposed participants met a person with COVID-19 within 2 weeks before entering the study. Germline V gene data show CDR1 as MNHEY and CDR2 as SVGAGI. This CDR3 spans 13 amino acids. The V gene lost 6 bases and the J gene lost 0 bases, with 9 bases spanning the gap. In the original workflow: Estimation of nucleated cell counts was performed using reference gene primer amplification. Profiled with immunoSEQ multiplex PCR; TCRdb holds only in-frame clones, not every one. The V and J calls and clone size were taken over from that table, and D and trimming were inferred from the DNA. This sample has roughly 150,000 clones, with 75% to 90% found just once.

This rearrangement joins TRBV6-5 to TRBJ2-7, with a possible D match to TRBD1 (6 bases). The TCR sequence derives from a man aged 65-85 years who had been exposed to COVID-19. The sequenced sample consisted of PBMCs or T cells enriched from blood (not recorded which). The CDR3 bases are TGTGCCAGCAGGGACAGCCCCTCCTACGAGCAGTACTTC. It is translated as CASRDSPSYEQYF.